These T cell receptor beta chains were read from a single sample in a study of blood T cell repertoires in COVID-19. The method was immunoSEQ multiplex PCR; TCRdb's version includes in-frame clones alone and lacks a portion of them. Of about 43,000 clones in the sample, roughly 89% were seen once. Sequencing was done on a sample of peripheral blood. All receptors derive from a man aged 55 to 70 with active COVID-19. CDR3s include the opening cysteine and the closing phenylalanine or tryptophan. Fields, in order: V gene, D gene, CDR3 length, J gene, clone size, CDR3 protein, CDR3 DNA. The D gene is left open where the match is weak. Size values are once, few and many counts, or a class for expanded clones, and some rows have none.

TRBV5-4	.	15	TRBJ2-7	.	CASSHLRGGPYEQYF	TGTGCCAGCAGCCACCTTAGAGGGGGACCCTACGAGCAGTACTTC
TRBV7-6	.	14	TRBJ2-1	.	CASSRGGGYNEQFF	TGTGCCAGCAGCCGGGGAGGGGGCTACAATGAGCAGTTCTTC
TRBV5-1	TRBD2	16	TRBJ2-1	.	CASSVTSGSSYNEQFF	TGCGCCAGCAGCGTGACTAGCGGGAGCTCCTACAATGAGCAGTTCTTC
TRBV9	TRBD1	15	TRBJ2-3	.	CASSATGTGGDTQYF	TGTGCCAGCAGCGCGACCGGGACAGGGGGGGATACGCAGTATTTT
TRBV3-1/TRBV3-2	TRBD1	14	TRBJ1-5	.	CASSRQGAHQPQHF	TGTGCCAGCAGCCGGCAGGGGGCCCATCAGCCCCAGCATTTT
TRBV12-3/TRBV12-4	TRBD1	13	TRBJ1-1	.	CASSYRGITEAFF	TGTGCCAGCAGTTACAGGGGGATAACTGAAGCTTTCTTT
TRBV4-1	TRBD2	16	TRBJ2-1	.	CASSQERTSTYNEQFF	TGCGCCAGCAGCCAAGAGAGGACTAGCACATACAATGAGCAGTTCTTC
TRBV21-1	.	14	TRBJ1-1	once	CASRDRGPNTEAFF	TGTGCCAGCAGGGACAGGGGGCCGAACACTGAAGCTTTCTTT
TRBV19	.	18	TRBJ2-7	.	CASSIVGGPRDVSYEQYF	TGTGCCAGTAGTATAGTAGGGGGACCCAGGGATGTGTCCTACGAGCAGTACTTC
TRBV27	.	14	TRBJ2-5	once	CASRPIKGLETQYF	TGTGCCAGCAGACCAATTAAGGGGCTAGAGACCCAGTACTTC
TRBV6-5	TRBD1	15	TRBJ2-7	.	CASSLSSGTAYEQYF	TGTGCCAGCAGTTTGTCCTCCGGGACAGCCTACGAGCAGTACTTC
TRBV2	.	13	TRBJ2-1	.	CASSELADNEQFF	TGTGCCAGCAGTGAATTAGCGGACAATGAGCAGTTCTTC
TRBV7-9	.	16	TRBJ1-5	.	CASSLAGTTSNQPQHF	TGTGCCAGCAGCTTAGCCGGGACAACTAGCAATCAGCCCCAGCATTTT
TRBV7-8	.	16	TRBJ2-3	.	CASSPYRVPRTDTQYF	TGTGCCAGCAGCCCGTACAGAGTCCCACGCACAGATACGCAGTATTTT
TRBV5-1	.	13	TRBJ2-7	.	CASTGQATYEQYF	TGCGCCAGCACGGGACAAGCCACCTACGAGCAGTACTTC
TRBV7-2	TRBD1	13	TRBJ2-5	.	CASSPQGAETQYF	TGTGCCAGCAGCCCGCAGGGGGCAGAGACCCAGTACTTC
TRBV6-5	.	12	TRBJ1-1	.	CASSHYRGEAFF	TGTGCCAGCAGTCACTACCGGGGTGAAGCTTTCTTT
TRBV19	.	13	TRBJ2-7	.	CASSIGASYEQYF	TGTGCCAGTAGTATAGGCGCCTCCTACGAGCAGTACTTC
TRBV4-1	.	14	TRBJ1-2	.	CASSQEGQGVGYTF	TGCGCCAGCAGCCAAGAAGGACAAGGGGTTGGCTACACCTTC
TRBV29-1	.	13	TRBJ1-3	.	CSVVPGTGNTIYF	TGCAGCGTTGTTCCGGGAACAGGAAACACCATATATTTT
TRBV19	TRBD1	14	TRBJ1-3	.	CASSRQGDGNTIYF	TGTGCCAGTAGTAGACAGGGCGATGGAAACACCATATATTTT
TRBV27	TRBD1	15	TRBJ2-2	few	CASSLGTVNTGELFF	TGTGCCAGCAGTCTCGGGACAGTAAACACCGGGGAGCTGTTTTTT
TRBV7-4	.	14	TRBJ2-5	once	CASSLVGKSETQYF	TGTGCCAGCAGCTTAGTCGGGAAGTCAGAGACCCAGTACTTC
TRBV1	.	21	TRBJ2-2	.	CTSSQDPTRRDRTMNTGELFF	TGCACCAGCAGCCAAGACCCGACGCGGCGGGACCGAACTATGAACACCGGGGAGCTGTTTTTT
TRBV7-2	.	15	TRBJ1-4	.	CASSLGRGSNEKLFF	TGTGCCAGCAGCTTAGGTAGAGGAAGTAATGAAAAACTGTTTTTT
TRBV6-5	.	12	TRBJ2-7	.	CASSYGGGEQYF	TGTGCCAGCAGTTACGGAGGCGGCGAGCAGTACTTC
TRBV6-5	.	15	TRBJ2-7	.	CASSYSPTGGDEQYF	TGTGCCAGCAGTTACTCGCCCACAGGGGGGGACGAGCAGTACTTC
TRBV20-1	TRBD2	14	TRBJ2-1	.	CSASMTSGYNEQFF	TGCAGTGCTAGTATGACTAGCGGGTACAATGAGCAGTTCTTC
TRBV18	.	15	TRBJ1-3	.	CASSPRREIGNTIYF	TGTGCCAGCTCGCCGCGAAGGGAGATTGGAAACACCATATATTTT
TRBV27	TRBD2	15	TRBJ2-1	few	CASSPPSGRAGGQFF	TGTGCCAGCAGTCCGCCTAGCGGGAGGGCCGGGGGGCAGTTCTTC